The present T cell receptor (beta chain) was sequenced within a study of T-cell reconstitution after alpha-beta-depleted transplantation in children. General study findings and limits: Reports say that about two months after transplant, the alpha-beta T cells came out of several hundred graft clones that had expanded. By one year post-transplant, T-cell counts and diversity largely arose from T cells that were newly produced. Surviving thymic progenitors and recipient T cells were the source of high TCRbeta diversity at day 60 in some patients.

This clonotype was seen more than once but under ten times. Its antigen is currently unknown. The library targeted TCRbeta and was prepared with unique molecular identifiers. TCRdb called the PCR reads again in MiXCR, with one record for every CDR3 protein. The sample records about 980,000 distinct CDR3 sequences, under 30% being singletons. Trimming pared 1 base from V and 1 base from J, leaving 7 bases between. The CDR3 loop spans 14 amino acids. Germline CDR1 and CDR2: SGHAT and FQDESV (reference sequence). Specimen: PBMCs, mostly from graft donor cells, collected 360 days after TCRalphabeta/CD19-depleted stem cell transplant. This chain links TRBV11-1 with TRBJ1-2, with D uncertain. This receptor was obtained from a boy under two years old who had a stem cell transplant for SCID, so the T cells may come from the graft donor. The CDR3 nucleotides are TGTGCCAGCAGCTTAGAAGGGTATAACTATGGCTACACCTTC. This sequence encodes CASSLEGYNYGYTF.